Detailed here is one T cell receptor (beta chain). Its antigen is unidentified. TCRdb reprocessed the 5' RACE reads; each CDR3 protein has one entry and no DNA is given. The sample has 150,000 to 200,000 distinct CDR3 sequences. This sample is drawn from a study of T cells expressing NK-cell markers. On the study more broadly: All TCR beta repertoires analysed originated from sorted CD3+CD56+NKG2C+, CD3+CD56+NKG2C- and CD3+CD56-NKG2C+ T cells. The authors sequenced eight donors, of whom seven were HCMV-seropositive and one was seronegative. The study, taken as a whole, reports: Among a handful of donors, these clonotypes also ranked first in the CD3+CD56-NKG2C+ fraction. The study did not resolve the HCMV specificity of expanded NKG2C+ T cell clones.

This TCR was sampled from a woman aged 18 to 75 in good health. Sample: blood T cells: a sorted CD56 or NKG2C T cell subset, CD4+ or CD8+ T cells, or bulk PBMC T cells (not recorded which).

The CDR3 loop reads CASSLAEGGLYNEQFF. V gene TRBV7-2 combines with J gene TRBJ2-1; the D call of TRBD1 rests on TCRdb alone, since no DNA is present to check it. This CDR3 has 16 amino acids. Looked up from germline, CDR1 is SGHTA and CDR2 is FQGNSA. Drawing the rest from reference TRBV7-2 and TRBJ2-1, the complete variable domain is GAGVSQSPSNKVTEKGKDVELRCDPISGHTALYWYRQSLGQGLEFLIYFQGNSAPDKSGLPSDRFSAERTGGSVSTLTIQRTQQEDSAVYLCASSLAEGGLYNEQFFGPGTRLTVL.